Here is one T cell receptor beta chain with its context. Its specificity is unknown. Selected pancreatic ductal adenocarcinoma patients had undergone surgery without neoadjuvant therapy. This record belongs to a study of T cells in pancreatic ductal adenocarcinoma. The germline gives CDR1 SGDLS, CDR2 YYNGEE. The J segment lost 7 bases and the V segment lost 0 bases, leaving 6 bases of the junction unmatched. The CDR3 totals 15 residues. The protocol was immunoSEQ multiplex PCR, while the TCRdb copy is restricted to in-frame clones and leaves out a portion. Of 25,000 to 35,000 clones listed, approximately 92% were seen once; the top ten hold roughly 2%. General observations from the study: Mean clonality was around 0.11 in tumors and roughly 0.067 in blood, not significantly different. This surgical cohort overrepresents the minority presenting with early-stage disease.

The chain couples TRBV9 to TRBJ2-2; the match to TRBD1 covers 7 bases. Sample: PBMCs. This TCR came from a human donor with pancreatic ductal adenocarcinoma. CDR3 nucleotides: TGTGCCAGCAGCGTAGGTGAGGGGGCTGGCGGGGAGCTGTTTTTT. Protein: CASSVGEGAGGELFF.